The TCR beta chain under discussion was sequenced for a study of memory CD4+ T cells and cytomegalovirus serostatus (dated by TCRdb to about 2019). In the study overall: The cohort comprised around 35 healthy Belgian adults, 9 CMV seropositive and around 24 CMV seronegative. The study sequenced CD4+ memory TCRbeta repertoires of a Belgian cohort with known cytomegalovirus serostatus to replicate a published TCR-based CMV serostatus classifier. What the authors observed across the whole study: Of 164 previously reported CMV-associated TCRbeta sequences, approximately 70 appeared in the CD4+ memory repertoires, each in one to five individuals. For CMV serostatus prediction, a median bootstrapped AUC of 0.95 was reached with the original framework, and a median bootstrapped AUC of around 0.9 was reached with a US-trained random forest. A median bootstrapped AUC of approximately 0.95 with a 95% CI of 0.76-1.00 was achieved on the Belgian cohort by the original-framework classifier. Only CD4+CD45RO+ memory cells were sequenced, in contrast to the original study, which included naive and memory CD4+ and CD8+ populations. The results were interpreted as suggesting that the CMV-associated TCR signature is largely present in the CD4+ memory repertoire.

This clone was seen once. It lacks a known antigen. It has no much larger one-base neighbor in the sample; base qualities were not kept. Genomic DNA was extracted from sorted cells with the Quick-DNA Microprep Kit. Amplification of TCRbeta DNA was done with the immunoSEQ hsTCRbeta kit, following the protocol from the manufacturer. TCRbeta libraries were sequenced on an Illumina MiSeq instrument. The original pipeline was this. Following removal of out-of-frame sequences, 2.3 million or so distinct TCRbeta sequences were retained, with an average of approximately 69,000 per individual. Two values were used to score each individual: the count of roughly 150 previously reported CMV-associated TCRbeta sequences and the total count of productive distinct TCRbeta sequences. A beta-binomial model was reimplemented in Python, and scikit-learn random forests with default parameters were trained on US cohort data. Classifier performance on the Belgian cohort was summarized as median AUC with percentile confidence intervals over 10,000 bootstrap iterations. What TCRdb holds here is the immuneACCESS table cut down to in-frame rearrangements. Part of the clones is not present; checked against another copy, under half of the missing clones reflect an unresolved V gene, and the others are unexplained. V and J calls and clone size are as listed in that table; D and trimming were resolved from the DNA. In all, the sample holds tens of thousands of clones, and roughly three quarters of those were seen once. Of the sample, 0.55% is held by the ten largest clones.

Trimming removed 6 bases from V and 0 bases from J, leaving 14 bases between the germline ends. Its CDR3 holds 16 amino acids, cysteine through phenylalanine. The CDR3 DNA has 48 bases and is translated from base 1. The germline V gene (reference sequence) sets CDR1 to MNHNY and CDR2 to SVGAGI. A FACSAria II was used to sort memory CD4+ T cells, defined as single viable CD3+CD4+CD8-CD45RO+ cells. CMV serostatus was determined using a Roche Elecsys assay that detects serum IgG against CMV pp150, pp28, p38 and p52. Once the samples were thawed, total CD4+ T cells were enriched through positive selection using CD4 magnetic microbeads. The samples came from a different study that was designed specifically to examine the CD4+ T cell memory repertoire. Following standard operating procedures, peripheral blood mononuclear cells were isolated and cryopreserved, while serum was kept at -80 degrees C. CD3-PerCP (BW264/56), CD4-APC (RPA-T4), CD45RO-PE (UCHT1) and CD8-Pacific Orange (3B5) antibodies were used for staining, and non-viable cells were excluded with Sytox blue.

The sample was memory CD4+ T cells from blood. The TCR comes from an adult in good health and CMV-seronegative. This receptor chain uses TRBV6-6 and TRBJ1-4; possibly the D gene is TRBD1, per 6 matching bases. CDR3 protein: CASRHGRGPTNEKLFF. The DNA sequence is TGTGCCAGCAGGCACGGCCGGGGGCCAACTAATGAAAAACTGTTTTTT.